This note documents a single TCR beta chain sequence. This entry belongs to a study of PD-1 blockade in classical Hodgkin lymphoma. Repertoires were generated with immunoSEQ multiplex PCR, while TCRdb's copy carries only in-frame clones and drops some. Found here are approximately 51,000 clones, around 73% of them singletons; the top ten hold about 15%. All patients relapsed after autologous stem cell transplantation, and brentuximab vedotin exposure varied. Germline CDR1 reads MNHNY; CDR2 reads SVGAGI (reference sequence). The CDR3 spans 11 residues. Trimming shortened V by 8 bases and J by 5 bases, and 9 bases separated the two germline ends.

The material sequenced was peripheral blood mononuclear cells (PBMCs), taken before the second cycle of nivolumab. V is TRBV6-6 and J is TRBJ1-2; no definite D call. The TCR comes from a human donor with classical Hodgkin lymphoma. The CDR3 DNA follows: TGTGCCAGCGGAAGCTTATATGGCTACACCTTC. Protein: CASGSLYGYTF.